This T cell receptor beta chain was captured in a study of technical replicates of blood from a few donors. Trimming removed 0 bases from V and 3 bases from J, with 6 bases in between. CDR3 length: 13 residues. Germline V gives CDR1 MNHNY, CDR2 SVGAGI (reference sequence). Some clones are missing from TCRdb's copy, which holds only in-frame ones; the method was immunoSEQ multiplex PCR. The sample includes some 74,000 clones, over 75% of them seen just once. J is TRBJ2-7 and V is TRBV6-6, with D unresolved. The sequenced sample was T cells isolated from PBMCs. The TCR comes from a human donor in good health. CDR3 sequence reads: CASSYSNSYEQYF. DNA of the CDR3: TGTGCCAGCAGTTACTCGAACAGCTACGAGCAGTACTTC.